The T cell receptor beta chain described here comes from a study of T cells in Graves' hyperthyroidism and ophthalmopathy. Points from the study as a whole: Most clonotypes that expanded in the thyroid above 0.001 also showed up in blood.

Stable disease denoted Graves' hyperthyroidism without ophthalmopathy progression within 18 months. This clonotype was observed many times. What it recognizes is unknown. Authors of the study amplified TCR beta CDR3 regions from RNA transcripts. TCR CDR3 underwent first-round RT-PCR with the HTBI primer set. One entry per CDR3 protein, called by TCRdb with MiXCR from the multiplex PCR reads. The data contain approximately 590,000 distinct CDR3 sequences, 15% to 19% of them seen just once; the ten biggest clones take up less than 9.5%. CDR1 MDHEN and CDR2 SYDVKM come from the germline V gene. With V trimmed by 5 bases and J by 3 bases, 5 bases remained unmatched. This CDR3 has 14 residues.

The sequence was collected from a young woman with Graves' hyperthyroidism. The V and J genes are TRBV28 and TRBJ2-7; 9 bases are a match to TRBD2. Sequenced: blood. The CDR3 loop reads CASSPLAGLYEQYF. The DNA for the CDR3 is TGTGCCAGCAGTCCGCTAGCGGGACTCTACGAGCAGTACTTC.